This T cell receptor (beta chain) was captured in a study of neoadjuvant nivolumab and ipilimumab in lung cancer. Broader study findings: Only two of four nivolumab-treated tumors gained richness and clonality by surgery. Blood richness before therapy tracked richness in tumors resected after neoadjuvant therapy.

To note about this clone: Its antigen is still unknown.

TCRdb's table, derived via immunoSEQ multiplex PCR, lists solely in-frame clones and lacks some. The sample includes roughly 28,000 clones, 75% to 85% of them seen just once. The receptor was isolated from an adult with non-small cell lung cancer. Source: tumor tissue, taken after neoadjuvant nivolumab, alone or with ipilimumab, at or shortly before surgery.

The CDR3 sequence is CASSLLPGAGNTEAFF. DNA of the CDR3: TGTGCCAGCAGCTTACTCCCAGGGGCCGGGAACACTGAAGCTTTCTTT. The chain carries TRBV7-6 and TRBJ1-1; D is possibly TRBD1 (6 bases). Germline lookup yields CDR1 SGHVS and CDR2 FNYEAQ. The V and J ends lost 2 bases and 1 base respectively, with 14 bases between them. CDR3 size: 16 residues. Variable domain in full (rest from reference TRBV7-6 and TRBJ1-1): GAGVSQSPRYKVTKRGQDVALRCDPISGHVSLYWYRQALGQGPEFLTYFNYEAQQDKSGLPNDRFSAERPEGSISTLTIQRTEQRDSAMYRCASSLLPGAGNTEAFFGQGTRLTVV.